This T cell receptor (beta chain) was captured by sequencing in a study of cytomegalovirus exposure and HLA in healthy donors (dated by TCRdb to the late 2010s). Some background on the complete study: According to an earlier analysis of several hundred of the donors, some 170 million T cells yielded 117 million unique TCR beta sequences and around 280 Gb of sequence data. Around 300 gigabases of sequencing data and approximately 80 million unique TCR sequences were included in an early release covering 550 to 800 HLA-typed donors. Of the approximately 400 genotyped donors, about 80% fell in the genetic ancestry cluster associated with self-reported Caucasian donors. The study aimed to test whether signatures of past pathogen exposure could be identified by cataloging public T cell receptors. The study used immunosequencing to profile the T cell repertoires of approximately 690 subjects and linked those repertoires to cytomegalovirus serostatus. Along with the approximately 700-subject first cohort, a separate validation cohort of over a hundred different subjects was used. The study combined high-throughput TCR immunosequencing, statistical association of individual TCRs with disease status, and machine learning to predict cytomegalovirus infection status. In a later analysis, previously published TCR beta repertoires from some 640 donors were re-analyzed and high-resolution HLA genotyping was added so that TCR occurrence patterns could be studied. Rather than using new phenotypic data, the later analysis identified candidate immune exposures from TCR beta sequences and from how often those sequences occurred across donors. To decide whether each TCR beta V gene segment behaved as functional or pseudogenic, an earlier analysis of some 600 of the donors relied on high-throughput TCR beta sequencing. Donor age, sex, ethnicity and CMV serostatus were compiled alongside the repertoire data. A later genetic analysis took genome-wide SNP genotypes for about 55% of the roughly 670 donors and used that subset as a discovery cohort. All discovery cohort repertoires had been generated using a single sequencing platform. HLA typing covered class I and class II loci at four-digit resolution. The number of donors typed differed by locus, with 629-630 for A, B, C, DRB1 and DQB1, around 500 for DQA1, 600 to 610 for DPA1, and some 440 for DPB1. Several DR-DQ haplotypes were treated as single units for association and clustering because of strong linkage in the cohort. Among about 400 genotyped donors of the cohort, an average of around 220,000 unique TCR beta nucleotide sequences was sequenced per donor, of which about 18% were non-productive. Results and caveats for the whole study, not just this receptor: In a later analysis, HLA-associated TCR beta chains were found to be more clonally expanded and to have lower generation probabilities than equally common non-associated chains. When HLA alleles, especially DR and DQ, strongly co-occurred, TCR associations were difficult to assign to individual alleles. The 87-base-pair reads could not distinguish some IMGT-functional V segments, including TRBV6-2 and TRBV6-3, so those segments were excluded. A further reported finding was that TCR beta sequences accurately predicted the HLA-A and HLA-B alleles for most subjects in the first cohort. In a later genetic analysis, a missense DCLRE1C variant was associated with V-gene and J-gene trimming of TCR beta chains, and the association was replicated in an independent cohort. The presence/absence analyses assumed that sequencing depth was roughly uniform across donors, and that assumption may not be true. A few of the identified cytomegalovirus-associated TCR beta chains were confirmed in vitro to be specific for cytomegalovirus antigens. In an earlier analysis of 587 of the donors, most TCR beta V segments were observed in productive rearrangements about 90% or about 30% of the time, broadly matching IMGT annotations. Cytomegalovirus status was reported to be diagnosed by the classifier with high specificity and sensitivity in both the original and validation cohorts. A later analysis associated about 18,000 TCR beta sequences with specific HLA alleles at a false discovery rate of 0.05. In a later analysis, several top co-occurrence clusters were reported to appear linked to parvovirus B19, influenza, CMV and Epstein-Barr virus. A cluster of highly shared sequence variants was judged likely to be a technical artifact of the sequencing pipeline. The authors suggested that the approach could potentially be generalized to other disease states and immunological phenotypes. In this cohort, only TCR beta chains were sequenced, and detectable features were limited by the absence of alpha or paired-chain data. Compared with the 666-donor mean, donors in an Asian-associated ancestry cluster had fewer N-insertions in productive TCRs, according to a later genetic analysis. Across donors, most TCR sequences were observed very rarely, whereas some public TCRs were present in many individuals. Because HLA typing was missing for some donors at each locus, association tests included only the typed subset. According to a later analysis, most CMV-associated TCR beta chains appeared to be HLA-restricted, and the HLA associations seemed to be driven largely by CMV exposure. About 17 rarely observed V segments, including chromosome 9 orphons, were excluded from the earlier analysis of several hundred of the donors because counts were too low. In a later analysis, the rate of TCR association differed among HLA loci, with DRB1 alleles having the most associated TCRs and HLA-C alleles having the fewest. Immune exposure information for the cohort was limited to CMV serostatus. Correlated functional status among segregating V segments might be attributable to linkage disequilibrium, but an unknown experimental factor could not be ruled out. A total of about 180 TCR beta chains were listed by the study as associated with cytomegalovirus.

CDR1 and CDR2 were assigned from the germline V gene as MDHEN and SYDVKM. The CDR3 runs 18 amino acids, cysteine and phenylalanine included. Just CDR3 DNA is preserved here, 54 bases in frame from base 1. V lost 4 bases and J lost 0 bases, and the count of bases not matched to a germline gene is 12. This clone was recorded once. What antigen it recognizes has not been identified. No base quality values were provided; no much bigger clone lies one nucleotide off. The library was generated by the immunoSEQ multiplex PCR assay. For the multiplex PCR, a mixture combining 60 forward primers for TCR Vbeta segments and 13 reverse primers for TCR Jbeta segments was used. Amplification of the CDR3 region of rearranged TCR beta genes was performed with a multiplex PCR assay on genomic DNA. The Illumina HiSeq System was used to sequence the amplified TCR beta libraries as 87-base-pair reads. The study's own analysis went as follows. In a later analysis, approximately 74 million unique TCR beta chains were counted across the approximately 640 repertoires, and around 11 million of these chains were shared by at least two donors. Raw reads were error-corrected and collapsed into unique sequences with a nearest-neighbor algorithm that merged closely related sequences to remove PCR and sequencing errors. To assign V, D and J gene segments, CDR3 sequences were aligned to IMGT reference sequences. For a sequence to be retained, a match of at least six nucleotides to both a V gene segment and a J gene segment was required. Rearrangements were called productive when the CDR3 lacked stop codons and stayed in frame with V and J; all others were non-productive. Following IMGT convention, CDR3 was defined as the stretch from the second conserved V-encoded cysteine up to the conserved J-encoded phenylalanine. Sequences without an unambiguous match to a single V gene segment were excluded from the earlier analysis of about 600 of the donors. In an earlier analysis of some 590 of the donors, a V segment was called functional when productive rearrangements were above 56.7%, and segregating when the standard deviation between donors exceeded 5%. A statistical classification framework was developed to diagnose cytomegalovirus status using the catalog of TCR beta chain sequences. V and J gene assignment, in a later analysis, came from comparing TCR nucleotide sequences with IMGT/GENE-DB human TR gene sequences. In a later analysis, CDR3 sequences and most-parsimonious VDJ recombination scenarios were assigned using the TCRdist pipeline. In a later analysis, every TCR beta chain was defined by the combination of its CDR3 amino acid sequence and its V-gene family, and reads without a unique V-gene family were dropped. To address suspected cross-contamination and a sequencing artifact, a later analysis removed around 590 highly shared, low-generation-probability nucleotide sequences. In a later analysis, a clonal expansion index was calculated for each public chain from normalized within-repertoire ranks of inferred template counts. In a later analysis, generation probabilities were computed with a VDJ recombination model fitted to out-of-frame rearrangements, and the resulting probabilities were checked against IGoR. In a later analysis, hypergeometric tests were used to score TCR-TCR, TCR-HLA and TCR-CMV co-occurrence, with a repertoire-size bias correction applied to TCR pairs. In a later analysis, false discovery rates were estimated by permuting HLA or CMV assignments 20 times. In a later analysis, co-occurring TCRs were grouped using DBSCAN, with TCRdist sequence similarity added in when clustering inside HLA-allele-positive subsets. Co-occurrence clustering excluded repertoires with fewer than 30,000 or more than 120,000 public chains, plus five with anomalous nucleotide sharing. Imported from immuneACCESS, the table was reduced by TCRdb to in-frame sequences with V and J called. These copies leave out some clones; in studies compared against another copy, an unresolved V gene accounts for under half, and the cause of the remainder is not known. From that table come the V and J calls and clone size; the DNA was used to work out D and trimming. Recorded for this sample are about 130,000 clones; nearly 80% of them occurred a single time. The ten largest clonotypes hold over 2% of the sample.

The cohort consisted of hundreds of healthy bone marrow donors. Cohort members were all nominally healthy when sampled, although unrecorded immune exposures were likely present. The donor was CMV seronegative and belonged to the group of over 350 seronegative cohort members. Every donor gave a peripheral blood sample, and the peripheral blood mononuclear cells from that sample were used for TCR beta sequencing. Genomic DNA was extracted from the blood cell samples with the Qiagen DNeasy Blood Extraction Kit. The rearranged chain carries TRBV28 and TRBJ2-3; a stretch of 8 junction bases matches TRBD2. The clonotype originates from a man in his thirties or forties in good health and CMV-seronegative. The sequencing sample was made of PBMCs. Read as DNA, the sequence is TGTGCCAGCAGTTACCCGGAACTAGCGGTTCCTAGCACAGATACGCAGTATTTT. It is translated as CASSYPELAVPSTDTQYF.